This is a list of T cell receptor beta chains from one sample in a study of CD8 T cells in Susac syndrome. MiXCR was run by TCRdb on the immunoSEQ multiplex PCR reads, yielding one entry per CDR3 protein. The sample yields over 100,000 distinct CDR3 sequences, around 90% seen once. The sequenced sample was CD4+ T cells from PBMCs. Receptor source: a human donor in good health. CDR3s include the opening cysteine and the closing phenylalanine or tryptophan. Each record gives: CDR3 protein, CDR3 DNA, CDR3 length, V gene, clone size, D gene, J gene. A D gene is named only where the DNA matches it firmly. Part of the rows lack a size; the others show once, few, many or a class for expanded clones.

cdr3_aa: CASSAALDYGYTF
cdr3_nt: TGTGCCAGCAGCGCCGCACTCGATTATGGCTACACCTTC
cdr3_length: 13
v_call: TRBV2
clone_size: NA
d_call: NA
j_call: TRBJ1-2

cdr3_aa: CASSFLSSGSSYNEQFF
cdr3_nt: TGTGCCAGCAGCTTCCTCTCTAGCGGGAGCTCCTACAATGAGCAGTTCTTC
cdr3_length: 17
v_call: TRBV5-6
clone_size: once
d_call: TRBD2
j_call: TRBJ2-1

cdr3_aa: CASSQVIGSNQPQHF
cdr3_nt: TGCGCCAGCAGCCAAGTTATAGGGAGCAATCAGCCCCAGCATTTT
cdr3_length: 15
v_call: TRBV4-1
clone_size: NA
d_call: NA
j_call: TRBJ1-5

cdr3_aa: CASSSPRNYGYTF
cdr3_nt: TGTGCCAGCAGTTCCCCACGGAACTATGGCTACACCTTC
cdr3_length: 13
v_call: TRBV6-5
clone_size: NA
d_call: NA
j_call: TRBJ1-2

cdr3_aa: CATSGLRAYQETQYF
cdr3_nt: TGTGCCACCTCAGGTTTAAGAGCGTACCAAGAGACCCAGTACTTC
cdr3_length: 15
v_call: TRBV6-2/TRBV6-3
clone_size: NA
d_call: NA
j_call: TRBJ2-5

cdr3_aa: CASSSEKARNYGYTF
cdr3_nt: TGTGCCAGCAGCTCGGAAAAGGCAAGAAACTATGGCTACACCTTC
cdr3_length: 15
v_call: TRBV7-8
clone_size: NA
d_call: NA
j_call: TRBJ1-2

cdr3_aa: CAISGTHKAGYTF
cdr3_nt: TGTGCCATCAGTGGGACCCACAAGGCTGGCTACACCTTC
cdr3_length: 13
v_call: TRBV10-3
clone_size: NA
d_call: NA
j_call: TRBJ1-2

cdr3_aa: CASTLGQGFSYEQYF
cdr3_nt: TGTGCCAGCACGTTGGGACAGGGGTTTTCCTACGAGCAGTACTTC
cdr3_length: 15
v_call: TRBV28
clone_size: NA
d_call: TRBD1
j_call: TRBJ2-7

cdr3_aa: CSAPRTSTGELFF
cdr3_nt: TGCAGTGCTCCCAGGACCTCAACCGGGGAGCTGTTTTTT
cdr3_length: 13
v_call: TRBV20-1
clone_size: NA
d_call: NA
j_call: TRBJ2-2

cdr3_aa: CASSQEIAGGLTGTEAFF
cdr3_nt: TGCGCCAGCAGCCAAGAGATCGCAGGGGGACTGACGGGCACTGAAGCTTTCTTT
cdr3_length: 18
v_call: TRBV4-1
clone_size: NA
d_call: TRBD1
j_call: TRBJ1-1

cdr3_aa: CASSSGLAANYNEQFF
cdr3_nt: TGTGCCAGCAGCTCGGGACTAGCGGCCAACTACAATGAGCAGTTCTTC
cdr3_length: 16
v_call: TRBV7-8
clone_size: NA
d_call: TRBD2
j_call: TRBJ2-1

cdr3_aa: CASSYGQGYTDTQYF
cdr3_nt: TGTGCCAGCAGCTATGGACAGGGGTACACAGATACGCAGTATTTT
cdr3_length: 15
v_call: TRBV6-5
clone_size: NA
d_call: TRBD1
j_call: TRBJ2-3

cdr3_aa: CASSPRVGGDPGEQYF
cdr3_nt: TGCGCCAGCAGCCCAAGGGTGGGCGGGGACCCTGGCGAGCAGTACTTC
cdr3_length: 16
v_call: TRBV4-1
clone_size: NA
d_call: NA
j_call: TRBJ2-7

cdr3_aa: CASSSRDTKKAENIQYF
cdr3_nt: TGTGCCAGCAGCTCCCGGGACACCAAAAAGGCGGAAAACATTCAGTACTTC
cdr3_length: 17
v_call: TRBV3-1
clone_size: NA
d_call: NA
j_call: TRBJ2-4

cdr3_aa: CASIGSGTNVLTF
cdr3_nt: TGTGCCAGTATCGGGTCGGGGACCAACGTCCTGACTTTC
cdr3_length: 13
v_call: TRBV3-1
clone_size: NA
d_call: NA
j_call: TRBJ2-6

cdr3_aa: CASSLGDYGYTF
cdr3_nt: TGTGCCAGCAGTCTCGGAGACTATGGCTACACCTTC
cdr3_length: 12
v_call: TRBV6-5
clone_size: NA
d_call: NA
j_call: TRBJ1-2

cdr3_aa: CATPLGGGSYEQYF
cdr3_nt: TGTGCCACCCCATTGGGCGGGGGATCCTACGAGCAGTACTTC
cdr3_length: 14
v_call: TRBV2
clone_size: once
d_call: TRBD2
j_call: TRBJ2-7

cdr3_aa: CAWSVQIGMNTEAFF
cdr3_nt: TGTGCCTGGAGTGTACAGATAGGCATGAACACTGAAGCTTTCTTT
cdr3_length: 15
v_call: TRBV30
clone_size: NA
d_call: NA
j_call: TRBJ1-1

cdr3_aa: CSVVLLMLAGGRREYF
cdr3_nt: TGCAGCGTTGTACTTCTTATGCTAGCGGGGGGGCGTCGAGAGTACTTC
cdr3_length: 16
v_call: TRBV29-1
clone_size: NA
d_call: TRBD2
j_call: TRBJ2-4

cdr3_aa: CSSIPLAGGVYEQYF
cdr3_nt: TGCAGCTCCATCCCGCTAGCGGGAGGAGTCTACGAGCAGTACTTC
cdr3_length: 15
v_call: TRBV29-1
clone_size: NA
d_call: TRBD2
j_call: TRBJ2-7

cdr3_aa: CAISGGQETYNEQFF
cdr3_nt: TGTGCCATCAGTGGGGGCCAGGAGACCTACAATGAGCAGTTCTTC
cdr3_length: 15
v_call: TRBV10-3
clone_size: NA
d_call: NA
j_call: TRBJ2-1

cdr3_aa: CASSPPLRGNTEAFF
cdr3_nt: TGTGCCAGCAGCCCCCCCCTCAGAGGGAACACTGAAGCTTTCTTT
cdr3_length: 15
v_call: TRBV7-2
clone_size: NA
d_call: NA
j_call: TRBJ1-1

cdr3_aa: CASSLGAGQETQYF
cdr3_nt: TGTGCCAGCAGCTTAGGGGCAGGGCAAGAGACCCAGTACTTC
cdr3_length: 14
v_call: TRBV7-2
clone_size: NA
d_call: NA
j_call: TRBJ2-5

cdr3_aa: CSAGLSWNGKLFF
cdr3_nt: TGCAGTGCGGGACTCTCCTGGAATGGAAAACTGTTTTTT
cdr3_length: 13
v_call: TRBV20-1
clone_size: NA
d_call: NA
j_call: TRBJ1-4

cdr3_aa: CASSLATGGTYEQYF
cdr3_nt: TGTGCCAGCAGTCTAGCGACAGGGGGAACCTACGAGCAGTACTTC
cdr3_length: 15
v_call: TRBV28
clone_size: few
d_call: TRBD1
j_call: TRBJ2-7

cdr3_aa: CASSPYRASGTYEQYF
cdr3_nt: TGTGCCAGCAGCCCCTATCGTGCTAGCGGTACCTACGAGCAGTACTTC
cdr3_length: 16
v_call: TRBV7-2
clone_size: NA
d_call: TRBD2
j_call: TRBJ2-7

cdr3_aa: CSVEAPDSSYEQYF
cdr3_nt: TGCAGCGTTGAGGCCCCGGACAGTTCCTACGAGCAGTACTTC
cdr3_length: 14
v_call: TRBV29-1
clone_size: NA
d_call: NA
j_call: TRBJ2-7

cdr3_aa: CASSFSQVSTDTQYF
cdr3_nt: TGTGCCAGCAGCTTCTCTCAAGTTAGCACAGATACGCAGTATTTT
cdr3_length: 15
v_call: TRBV7-9
clone_size: NA
d_call: NA
j_call: TRBJ2-3

cdr3_aa: CASSPPSLPYGYTF
cdr3_nt: TGTGCCAGCTCACCACCAAGCCTCCCCTATGGCTACACCTTC
cdr3_length: 14
v_call: TRBV18
clone_size: NA
d_call: NA
j_call: TRBJ1-2

cdr3_aa: CASRASGSTTGELFF
cdr3_nt: TGTGCCAGCAGGGCTAGCGGGAGTACGACCGGGGAGCTGTTTTTT
cdr3_length: 15
v_call: TRBV25-1
clone_size: NA
d_call: TRBD2
j_call: TRBJ2-2

cdr3_aa: CASSSQREGLQNEQFF
cdr3_nt: TGTGCCAGCAGTTCCCAGCGGGAGGGCCTTCAAAATGAGCAGTTCTTC
cdr3_length: 16
v_call: TRBV6-5
clone_size: NA
d_call: TRBD2
j_call: TRBJ2-1

cdr3_aa: CATSRERTGGSEQYF
cdr3_nt: TGTGCCACCAGCAGAGAACGAACAGGGGGCAGCGAGCAGTACTTC
cdr3_length: 15
v_call: TRBV15
clone_size: once
d_call: TRBD1
j_call: TRBJ2-7

cdr3_aa: CASSLGREAYEQYF
cdr3_nt: TGTGCCAGCAGCTTAGGGCGGGAGGCGTACGAGCAGTACTTC
cdr3_length: 14
v_call: TRBV7-9
clone_size: few
d_call: TRBD2
j_call: TRBJ2-7

cdr3_aa: CASSPRQGYEQYF
cdr3_nt: TGTGCCAGTAGTCCGCGTCAAGGCTACGAGCAGTACTTC
cdr3_length: 13
v_call: TRBV19
clone_size: NA
d_call: NA
j_call: TRBJ2-7

cdr3_aa: CSARAAGAGYEQYF
cdr3_nt: TGCAGTGCTAGAGCCGCGGGAGCAGGTTACGAGCAGTACTTC
cdr3_length: 14
v_call: TRBV20-1
clone_size: NA
d_call: TRBD2
j_call: TRBJ2-7

cdr3_aa: CSASGRDTEAFF
cdr3_nt: TGCAGTGCTAGCGGCAGGGACACTGAAGCTTTCTTT
cdr3_length: 12
v_call: TRBV20-1
clone_size: NA
d_call: NA
j_call: TRBJ1-1

cdr3_aa: CASSWQNEQFF
cdr3_nt: TGTGCCAGCAGCTGGCAGAATGAGCAGTTCTTC
cdr3_length: 11
v_call: TRBV5-6
clone_size: NA
d_call: NA
j_call: TRBJ2-1

cdr3_aa: CASSKPTAQPQHF
cdr3_nt: TGTGCCAGTTCTAAGCCCACGGCTCAGCCCCAGCATTTT
cdr3_length: 13
v_call: TRBV12-3/TRBV12-4
clone_size: NA
d_call: NA
j_call: TRBJ1-5

cdr3_aa: CASSQDAARGTEAFF
cdr3_nt: TGTGCCAGCAGCCAAGATGCGGCTCGAGGGACTGAAGCTTTCTTT
cdr3_length: 15
v_call: TRBV3-1
clone_size: NA
d_call: NA
j_call: TRBJ1-1

cdr3_aa: CASSLQGSSQPQHF
cdr3_nt: TGTGCCAGCAGTTTACAGGGTTCCTCACAGCCCCAGCATTTT
cdr3_length: 14
v_call: TRBV12-3/TRBV12-4
clone_size: NA
d_call: NA
j_call: TRBJ1-5

cdr3_aa: CASSLRQGPTDTQYF
cdr3_nt: TGTGCCAGCAGCTTAAGACAGGGGCCCACAGATACGCAGTATTTT
cdr3_length: 15
v_call: TRBV5-6
clone_size: NA
d_call: TRBD1
j_call: TRBJ2-3

cdr3_aa: CASSVDRGRTGELFF
cdr3_nt: TGTGCCAGCAGTGTAGACAGGGGGCGGACCGGGGAGCTGTTTTTT
cdr3_length: 15
v_call: TRBV25-1
clone_size: NA
d_call: TRBD1
j_call: TRBJ2-2

cdr3_aa: CSARREAVYEQYF
cdr3_nt: TGCAGTGCTAGACGAGAGGCAGTCTACGAGCAGTACTTC
cdr3_length: 13
v_call: TRBV20-1
clone_size: NA
d_call: NA
j_call: TRBJ2-7

cdr3_aa: CASSSLKRGRKKSTQYF
cdr3_nt: TGTGCCAGCAGTTCCCTAAAGCGGGGGCGAAAGAAAAGTACGCAGTATTTT
cdr3_length: 17
v_call: TRBV12-3/TRBV12-4
clone_size: NA
d_call: TRBD2
j_call: TRBJ2-3

cdr3_aa: CASSFFRTGGSYNEQFF
cdr3_nt: TGTGCCAGCAGTTTCTTTAGAACAGGGGGCTCCTACAATGAGCAGTTCTTC
cdr3_length: 17
v_call: TRBV27
clone_size: NA
d_call: TRBD1
j_call: TRBJ2-1

cdr3_aa: CASSLDTNYGYTF
cdr3_nt: TGTGCCAGCAGCCTAGACACTAACTATGGCTACACCTTC
cdr3_length: 13
v_call: TRBV7-2
clone_size: NA
d_call: NA
j_call: TRBJ1-2